What follows is one T cell receptor (beta chain) and its context. The antigen is unknown. This sample was included in a study of Graves' ophthalmopathy and Graves' hyperthyroidism. The study's findings and limits: Blood also harbored most expanded thyroid clonotypes above 0.001 frequency.

Amplified TCR beta CDR3 regions were obtained using RNA transcripts as template. Scientists carried out first-round RT-PCR using HTBI primers and then a second-round multiplex PCR. TCRdb ran MiXCR on the multiplex PCR reads and lists one entry per CDR3 protein. The profile shows more than 300,000 distinct CDR3 sequences, 15% of them singletons. Ophthalmopathy absent within 18 months of follow-up marked hyperthyroidism as stable. Other autoimmune diseases, uncontrolled infections, pregnancy or lactation excluded patients from enrollment. CDR3 size: 16 residues. Germline CDR1 and CDR2: DFQATT and SNEGSKA (reference sequence). V dropped 3 bases and J dropped 1 base, with 16 bases sitting between them.

The receptor comes from a woman under 30 with stable Graves' hyperthyroidism. The sequenced sample consisted of peripheral blood. This chain joins TRBV20-1 and TRBJ1-5; D is perhaps TRBD1 (5 bases). The CDR3 region is CSARKGGGKSNQPQHF. CDR3 DNA: TGCAGTGCTAGGAAAGGTGGGGGGAAAAGCAATCAGCCCCAGCATTTT.